Only one count was recorded for the clone carrying this TCR beta chain. The sample comes from a study of blood T cell repertoires in COVID-19. Authors' data handling: Counts of nucleated cells, estimated from reference gene primer amplification, were obtained. Measured with immunoSEQ multiplex PCR; TCRdb has only the in-frame clones, and not every one. V and J calls and clone size are copied from that table; D and trimming were computed from the DNA. The sample carries 40,000 to 50,000 clones, about nine tenths recorded once. Sequencing was performed on peripheral blood. This clonotype originated in a human donor in a cohort sampled during active COVID-19.

This chain's CDR3 is CASSPRIGTGEIQTQYF. The CDR3 DNA reads as TGTGCCAGCAGCCCTAGAATAGGGACAGGAGAGATCCAGACCCAGTACTTC. The chain couples TRBV3-1 (or the pseudogene TRBV3-2) to TRBJ2-5; 8 bases fit TRBD1. This CDR3 has 17 amino acids. CDR1 and CDR2 (germline): LGHDT, YNNKEL (reference sequence). Trimming removed 4 bases from V and 6 bases from J; junction bases left unmatched: 16.